This T cell receptor (beta chain) was observed in a study of CD8+CD57+ T cells in acquired aplastic anemia. Findings and caveats of the study: Patients and controls had in common twenty-nine CD8+ CDR3 sequences. No significant difference in CD8+ Simpson's diversity was found between patients and controls.

The use of genomic DNA as template underpinned the TCR beta VDJ and CDR3 profiling. TCRdb redid the calling of the reads with MiXCR, one entry per CDR3 protein. This sample yields hundreds of thousands of distinct CDR3 sequences, of which around 33% are seen a single time; roughly 0.8% belongs to the top ten. The CDR3 runs 15 residues. Trimming cost V 5 bases and J 6 bases, with 17 bases left between them. CDR1 SGHVS and CDR2 FNYEAQ come from the germline V gene. Patients included in sequencing had previously demonstrated CD8+CD57+ cell expansion by flow cytometry. A note on this clonotype: Its antigen is as yet unknown.

The rearrangement links TRBV7-6 to TRBJ1-5; a possible D gene is TRBD1 (6 bases). The sequencing input was sorted CD4+, CD8+, or CD8+CD57+ T cells (not recorded which) from PBMCs. This clonotype was obtained from a human donor with aplastic anemia. DNA of the CDR3: TGTGCCAGCAGCGTTGATCAGGGGTCTGGTCAGCCCCAGCATTTT. Translating gives CASSVDQGSGQPQHF.